Shown below are 23 T cell receptor beta chains from a single sample sequenced in a study of clonality assessment in lymphoblastic leukemia listed by TCRdb under 2018. The library relied on PCR. The run used an Illumina MiSeq. Through fastp at Q25 and MiXCR, TCRdb rebuilt clones from the public reads, retaining in-frame beta chains. Every CDR3 protein is listed once, alongside the most common genes and DNA of its rows. For this sample the table gives over 200 distinct CDR3 sequences, of which roughly 26% were detected only once. The ten largest account for under 20% of the sample. These receptors were obtained from a human donor with acute lymphoblastic leukemia.

The chain has TRBV12-3 or TRBV12-4 and TRBJ1-1; possibly TRBD1 for D (6 bases). The CDR3 totals 16 residues. Trimming removed 3 bases from V and 3 bases from J, with 17 bases in between. The CDR3 reads CASSLGWGARDTEAFF. CDR3 bases: TGTGCCAGCAGTTTGGGGTGGGGGGCCCGAGACACTGAAGCTTTCTTT.

The chain uses TRBV4-3 and TRBJ2-5; D possibly corresponds to TRBD2 (5 bases). The J call is in doubt because the DNA end fits TRBJ2-7 better. Germline V gene data show CDR1 as LGHNA and CDR2 as YSLEER. The CDR3 extends over 15 amino acids. The CDR3 sequence is CASSQDRFGGREQYF. The CDR3, as DNA: TGCGCCAGCAGCCAAGATCGCTTCGGAGGACGCGAGCAGTACTTC.

The gene calls are TRBV4-1 and TRBJ2-2; the D gene is possibly TRBD1 (6 bases). Trimming stripped 4 bases from V and 5 bases from J, with 17 bases between. The CDR3 consists of 16 residues. Germline V lookup: CDR1 MGHRA, CDR2 YSYEKL. DNA for the CDR3: TGCGCCAGCAGCCCTTCTGACGAGGGACAAACCGGGGAGCTGTTTTTT. Its translation: CASSPSDEGQTGELFF.

This clonotype was picked up a small number of times. V is TRBV7-2 and J is TRBJ2-1, with 9 bases aligning to TRBD2. V shed 1 base and J 5 bases; nucleotides not matched to a gene: 3. CDR1 and CDR2 from the germline V gene are SGHTA and FQGNSA. CDR3 length: 15 amino acids. The CDR3 is CASSLGLAGNNEQFF. DNA for the CDR3: TGTGCCAGCAGCTTAGGGCTAGCGGGGAACAATGAGCAGTTCTTC.

This clonotype has just a few counts. The rearrangement links TRBV7-9 to TRBJ1-6; TRBD1 agrees at 10 bases. V lost 3 bases, J lost 6 bases, and 2 bases stayed unmatched. The CDR3 loop spans 15 amino acids. The V gene's germline CDR1 is SEHNR and CDR2 FQNEAQ (reference sequence). CDR3 nucleotide sequence: TGTGCCAGCAGCTTTGGGGACAGGGGTAATTCACCCCTCCACTTT. Its translation: CASSFGDRGNSPLHF.

This clonotype qualifies as large. The chain joins TRBV12-3 or TRBV12-4 to TRBJ2-2; 11 positions agree with TRBD2. Unmatched junction bases numbered 2, after V lost 1 base and J lost 7 bases. The CDR3 runs to 15 residues. This CDR3 is CASSLVLAGVGELFF. The CDR3 DNA follows: TGTGCCAGCAGTTTAGTACTAGCGGGAGTCGGGGAGCTGTTTTTT.

This chain connects TRBV28 to TRBJ1-4; D call uncertain. Trimming cost V 4 bases and J 16 bases, with 16 bases left between them. Germline CDR1 is MDHEN and CDR2 is SYDVKM. This CDR3 contains 12 residues. Here the CDR3 reads CASSSPPTPTFF. CDR3 DNA: TGTGCCAGCAGTTCGCCCCCGACTCCCACGTTTTTT.

By share, this clonotype counts as hyperexpanded (1% or more). The rearrangement links TRBV4-1 to TRBJ2-1, with 9 bases that match TRBD2. CDR1 is MGHRA and CDR2 is YSYEKL in the germline V gene. The CDR3 contains 17 residues. With 2 bases clipped from V and 3 bases from J, the junction kept 8 bases outside the gene matches. CDR3: CASSQSLAGSIYNEQFF. The CDR3 DNA is TGCGCCAGCAGCCAATCTCTAGCGGGGTCAATCTACAATGAGCAGTTCTTC.

This clonotype has only a few counts. The chain carries TRBV6-2 or TRBV6-3 and TRBJ1-5; D remains ambiguous. V was shortened by 2 bases and J by 1 base, with 9 bases between the two germline ends. There are 15 residues in the CDR3. CDR1 and CDR2 (germline): MNHEY, SVGEGT. CDR3 region: CASSYAAGSNQPQHF. CDR3 nucleotides: TGTGCCAGCAGTTACGCAGCGGGAAGCAATCAGCCCCAGCATTTT.

The J gene is TRBJ1-6, the V gene TRBV5-4; D gene unclear. Trimming took off 0 bases at V and 7 bases at J, with 11 bases between the two ends. Germline CDR1 is SGHNT and CDR2 is YYREEE (reference sequence). The CDR3 is 15 residues long. This chain's CDR3 is CASSLGGTGNSPLHF. CDR3 nucleotides: TGTGCCAGCAGCTTGGGGGGTACGGGCAATTCACCCCTCCACTTT.

This clonotype rates as hyperexpanded. The genes are TRBV4-3 and TRBJ2-6; D uncertain. CDR1 is LGHNA and CDR2 is YSLEER in the germline V gene. V lost 2 bases to trimming and J lost 3 bases, with 5 bases between them. This CDR3 spans 14 amino acids. As DNA, the CDR3 is TGCGCCAGCAGCCAAAGGGTTGGGGCCAACGTCCTGACTTTC. It encodes CASSQRVGANVLTF.

The chain carries TRBV6-1 and TRBJ1-4, with D perhaps TRBD1 (5 bases). Trimming removed 7 bases from V and 10 bases from J, with 16 bases in between. Germline V gene sequence: CDR1 MNHNS, CDR2 SASEGT. This CDR3 has 13 amino acids. The CDR3 DNA follows: TGTGCCAGCACTGTCCAGGGTGGGGCAAAACTGTTTTTT. Its protein is CASTVQGGAKLFF.

In this sample, this clonotype is hyperexpanded. The V and J genes are TRBV5-4 and TRBJ2-1; 9 bases line up with TRBD2. V gave up 3 bases and J gave up 16 bases; unmatched junction bases: 8. CDR3 length: 12 residues. In germline, CDR1 is SGHNT, CDR2 YYREEE (reference sequence). CDR3 DNA sequence: TGTGCCAGCAGCTACGGGACTAGCCTTTATTTCTTC. Translation: CASSYGTSLYFF.

A note on this clonotype: The CDR3 carries no conserved terminal phenylalanine or tryptophan, so it likely arises from a read error. The genes are TRBV7-9 and TRBJ1-4; tentative D call: TRBD1 (5 bases). The CDR3 spans 14 residues. V was shortened by 5 bases and J by 4 bases, with 11 bases between the two germline ends. Germline V gene lookup returns CDR1 SEHNR and CDR2 FQNEAQ (reference sequence). CDR3 sequence: CASSPTVNNEKLFY. The CDR3 region has the DNA TGTGCCAGCAGCCCGACAGTAAATAATGAAAAACTGTTTTAT.

The chain has TRBV10-3 and TRBJ2-1, with 11 bases that match TRBD2. Germline CDR1 reads ENHRY; CDR2 reads SYGVKD. There are 19 residues in the CDR3. Losses at the gene ends were 3 bases for V and 1 base for J; bases not matched to a gene: 11. The CDR3 DNA reads as TGTGCCATCAGTGATACCGGGACTAGCGGCCTATGGTCCTACAATGAGCAGTTCTTC. It is translated as CAISDTGTSGLWSYNEQFF.

By share, this clonotype ranks as large. The genes are TRBV11-2 and TRBJ1-2; possibly TRBD1 for D (6 bases). The CDR3 consists of 14 residues. Trimming removed 4 bases from V and 6 bases from J, with 15 bases in between. CDR1 is SGHAT, CDR2 FQNNGV, per germline. The CDR3 region is CASSSLDRPHGYTF. CDR3 nucleotide sequence: TGTGCCAGCAGCTCGCTGGACAGACCCCATGGCTACACCTTC.

This clonotype was detected only a few times. The rearrangement links TRBV2 to TRBJ1-2; D is possibly TRBD1 (5 bases). With 2 bases removed from V and 2 bases from J, the gap between germline ends came to 9 bases. CDR1 is SNHLY and CDR2 is FYNNEI in the germline V gene. This CDR3 has 14 amino acids. CDR3 loop: CASSEIGANYGYTF. The CDR3 DNA sequence: TGTGCCAGCAGTGAAATTGGGGCCAACTATGGCTACACCTTC.

In this sample, this clonotype is large. V and J are TRBV4-3 and TRBJ1-1; 7 nucleotides align to TRBD1. Germline CDR1 LGHNA, CDR2 YSLEER. Trimming cost V 4 bases and J 6 bases; bases outside gene matches: 17. The CDR3 has 17 amino acids. The CDR3 protein is CASSRVRDSLKAAEAFF. In nucleotides, the CDR3 is TGCGCCAGCAGCCGAGTAAGGGACAGCCTAAAAGCGGCTGAAGCTTTCTTT.

V and J are TRBV27 and TRBJ2-6; D call uncertain. Trimming stripped 4 bases from V and 0 bases from J, with 7 bases between. Per the germline V gene, CDR1 is MNHEY and CDR2 is SMNVEV (reference sequence). The CDR3 extends over 15 amino acids. CDR3 DNA: TGTGCCAGCAGTTCCTGGAGCTCTGGGGCCAACGTCCTGACTTTC. It codes for CASSSWSSGANVLTF.

This clonotype was counted a few times. The rearrangement uses TRBV27 and TRBJ2-2, with 10 bases lining up with TRBD2. The germline gives CDR1 MNHEY, CDR2 SMNVEV (reference sequence). The length of the CDR3 is 15 residues. The trim removed 4 bases at V and 1 base at J, leaving 0 bases unmatched. The CDR3 DNA sequence: TGTGCCAGCAGTTCTAGCGGGGGGAACACCGGGGAGCTGTTTTTT. Protein: CASSSSGGNTGELFF.

The chain is built from TRBV18 and TRBJ1-2; D remains unclear. The CDR3 length is 11 residues. CDR1 is KGHSH and CDR2 is LQKENI in the germline V gene. Trimming left V 2 bases short and J 6 bases short, with 4 bases between. The CDR3 is CASSPGDGYTF. The CDR3 region has the DNA TGTGCCAGCTCACCAGGGGATGGCTACACCTTC.

As regards this clonotype: This could be a read error, since a much larger clone is one nucleotide away. The V and J genes are TRBV30 and TRBJ2-5; 8 bases line up with TRBD1. Germline V lookup: CDR1 GTSNPN, CDR2 SVGIG (reference sequence). The CDR3 covers 14 residues. The CDR3 DNA follows: TGTGCCTGGAGTGTAGGACAGGGCTTAGAGACCCGGTACTTC. Amino acid sequence: CAWSVGQGLETRYF.

This chain connects TRBV7-9 to TRBJ2-5; no clear D gene. This CDR3 has 16 residues. Germline V gene data show CDR1 as SEHNR and CDR2 as FQNEAQ (reference sequence). The V end was cut by 2 bases, the J end by 1 base, with 14 bases between. The DNA for the CDR3 is TGTGCCAGCAGCTTAAGTGAGATTTCCCCCCAAGAGACCCAGTACTTC. Protein: CASSLSEISPQETQYF.